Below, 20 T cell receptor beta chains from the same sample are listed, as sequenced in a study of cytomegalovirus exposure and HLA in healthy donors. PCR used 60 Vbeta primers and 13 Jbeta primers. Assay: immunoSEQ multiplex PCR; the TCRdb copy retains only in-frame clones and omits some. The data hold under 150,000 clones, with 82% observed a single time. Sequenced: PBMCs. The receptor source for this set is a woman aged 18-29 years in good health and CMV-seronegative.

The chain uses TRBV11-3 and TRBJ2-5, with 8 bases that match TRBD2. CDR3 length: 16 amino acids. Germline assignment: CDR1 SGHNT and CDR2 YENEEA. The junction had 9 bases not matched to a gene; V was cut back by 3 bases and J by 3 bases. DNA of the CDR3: TGTGCCAGCAGCTTCCTGGCGGGGGGTAGTAAAGAGACCCAGTACTTC. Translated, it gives CASSFLAGGSKETQYF.

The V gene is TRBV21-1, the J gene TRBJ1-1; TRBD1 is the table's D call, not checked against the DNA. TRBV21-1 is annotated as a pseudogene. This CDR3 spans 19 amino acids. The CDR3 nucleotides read TGTGCCAGCAGCAAAGTCCCTTTAAGACAGGCGACATCGAACACTGAAGCTTTCTTT. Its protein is CASSKVPLRQATSNTEAFF.

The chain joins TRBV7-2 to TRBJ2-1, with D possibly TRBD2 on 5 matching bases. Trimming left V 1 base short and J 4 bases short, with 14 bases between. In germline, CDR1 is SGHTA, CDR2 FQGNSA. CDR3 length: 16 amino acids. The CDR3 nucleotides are TGTGCCAGCAGCTTAGGGATCCAGCGGTCTTACAATGAGCAGTTCTTC. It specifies CASSLGIQRSYNEQFF.

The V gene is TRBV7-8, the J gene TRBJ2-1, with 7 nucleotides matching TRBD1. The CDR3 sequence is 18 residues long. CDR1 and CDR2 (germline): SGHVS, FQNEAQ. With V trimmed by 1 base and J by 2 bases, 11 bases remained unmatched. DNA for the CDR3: TGTGCCAGCAGCTTAGGGCGCCCCACAGGGGTCGCCTACAATGAGCAGTTCTTC. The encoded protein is CASSLGRPTGVAYNEQFF. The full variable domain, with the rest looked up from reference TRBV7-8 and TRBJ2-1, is GAGVSQSPRYKVAKRGQDVALRCDPISGHVSLFWYQQALGQGPEFLTYFQNEAQLDKSGLPSDRFFAERPEGSVSTLKIQRTQQEDSAVYLCASSLGRPTGVAYNEQFFGPGTRLTVL.

The CDR3 is CATVTGVTDTQYF. CDR3 in DNA: TGTGCCACCGTAACAGGGGTCACAGATACGCAGTATTTT. V is TRBV5-3 and J is TRBJ2-3, with 7 bases lining up with TRBD1. TRBV5-3 is recorded as an ORF, its role being uncertain. The trim removed 9 bases at V and 2 bases at J, leaving 6 bases unmatched. The CDR3 is made up of 13 amino acids.

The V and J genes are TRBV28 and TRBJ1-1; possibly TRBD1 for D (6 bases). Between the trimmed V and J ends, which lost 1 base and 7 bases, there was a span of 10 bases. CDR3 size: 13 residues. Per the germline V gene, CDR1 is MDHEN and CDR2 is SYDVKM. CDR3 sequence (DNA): TGTGCCAGCAGTTTATTGCAGGGGAGTGAAGCTTTCTTT. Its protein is CASSLLQGSEAFF.

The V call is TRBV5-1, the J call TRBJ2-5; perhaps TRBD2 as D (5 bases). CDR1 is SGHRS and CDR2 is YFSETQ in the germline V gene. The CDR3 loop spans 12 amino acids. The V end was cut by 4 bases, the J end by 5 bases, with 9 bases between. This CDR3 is CASSGGRETQYF. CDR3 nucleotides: TGCGCCAGCAGCGGAGGACGGGAGACCCAGTACTTC.

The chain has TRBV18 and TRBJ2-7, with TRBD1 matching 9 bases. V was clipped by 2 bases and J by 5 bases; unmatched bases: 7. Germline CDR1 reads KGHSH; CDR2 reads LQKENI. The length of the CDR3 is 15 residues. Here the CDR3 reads CASSPIQGARDEQYV. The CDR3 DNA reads TGTGCCAGCTCACCAATACAGGGGGCACGAGACGAGCAGTACGTC.

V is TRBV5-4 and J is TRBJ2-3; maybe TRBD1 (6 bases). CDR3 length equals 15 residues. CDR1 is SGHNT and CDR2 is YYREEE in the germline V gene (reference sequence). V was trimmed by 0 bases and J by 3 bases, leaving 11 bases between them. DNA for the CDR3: TGTGCCAGCAGCTTGGAAGTCAGGGGAACAGATACGCAGTATTTT. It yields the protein CASSLEVRGTDTQYF.

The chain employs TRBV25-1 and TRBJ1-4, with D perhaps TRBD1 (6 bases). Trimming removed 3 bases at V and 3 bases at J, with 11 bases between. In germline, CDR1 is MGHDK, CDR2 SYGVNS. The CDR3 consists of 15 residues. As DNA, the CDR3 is TGTGCCAGCAGTGAGATAGGGGGTTCTAATGAAAAACTGTTTTTT. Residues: CASSEIGGSNEKLFF.

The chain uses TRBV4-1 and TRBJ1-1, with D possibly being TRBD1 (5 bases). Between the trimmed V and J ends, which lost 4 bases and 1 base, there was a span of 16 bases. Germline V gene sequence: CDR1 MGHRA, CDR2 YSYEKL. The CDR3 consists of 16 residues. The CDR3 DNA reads TGCGCCAGCAGCCCCACAGGCTTACTACCGAACACTGAAGCTTTCTTT. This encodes CASSPTGLLPNTEAFF.

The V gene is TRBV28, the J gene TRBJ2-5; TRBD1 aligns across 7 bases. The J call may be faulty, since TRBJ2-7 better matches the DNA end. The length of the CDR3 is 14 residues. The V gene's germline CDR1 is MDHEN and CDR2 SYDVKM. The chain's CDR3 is CASRVNRGYNEQYF. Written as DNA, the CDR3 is TGTGCCAGCAGGGTTAACAGGGGTTACAACGAGCAGTACTTC.

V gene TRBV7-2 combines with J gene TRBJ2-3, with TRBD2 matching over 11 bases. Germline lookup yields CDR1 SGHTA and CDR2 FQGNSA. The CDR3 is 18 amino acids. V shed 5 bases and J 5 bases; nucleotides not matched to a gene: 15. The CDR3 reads CASSPVVIAGGLGDTQYF. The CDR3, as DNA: TGTGCCAGCAGCCCAGTCGTCATAGCGGGGGGGCTTGGAGATACGCAGTATTTT.

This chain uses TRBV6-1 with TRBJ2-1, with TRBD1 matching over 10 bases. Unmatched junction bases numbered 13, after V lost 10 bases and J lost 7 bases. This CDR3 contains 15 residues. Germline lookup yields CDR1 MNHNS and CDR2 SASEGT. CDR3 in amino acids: CANGKTGTGENEQFF. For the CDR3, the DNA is TGTGCCAACGGGAAGACCGGGACAGGGGAAAATGAGCAGTTCTTC.

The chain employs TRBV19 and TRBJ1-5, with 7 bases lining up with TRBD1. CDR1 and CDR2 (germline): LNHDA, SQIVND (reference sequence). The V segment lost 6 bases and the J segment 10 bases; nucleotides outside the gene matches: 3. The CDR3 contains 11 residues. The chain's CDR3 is CASRNRGPQHF. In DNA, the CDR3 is TGTGCCAGTAGAAACAGGGGTCCCCAGCATTTT.

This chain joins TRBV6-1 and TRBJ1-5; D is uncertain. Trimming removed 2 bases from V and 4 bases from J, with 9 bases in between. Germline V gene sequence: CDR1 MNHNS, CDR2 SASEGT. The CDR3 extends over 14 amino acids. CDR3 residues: CASSEPGFNQPQHF. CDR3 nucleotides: TGTGCCAGCAGTGAACCGGGGTTTAATCAGCCCCAGCATTTT.

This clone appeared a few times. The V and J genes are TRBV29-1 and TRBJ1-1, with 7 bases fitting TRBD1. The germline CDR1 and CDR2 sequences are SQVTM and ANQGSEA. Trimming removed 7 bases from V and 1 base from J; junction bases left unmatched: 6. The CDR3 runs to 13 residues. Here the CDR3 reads CSAHRGGNTEAFF. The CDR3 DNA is TGCAGCGCCCACAGGGGAGGGAACACTGAAGCTTTCTTT.

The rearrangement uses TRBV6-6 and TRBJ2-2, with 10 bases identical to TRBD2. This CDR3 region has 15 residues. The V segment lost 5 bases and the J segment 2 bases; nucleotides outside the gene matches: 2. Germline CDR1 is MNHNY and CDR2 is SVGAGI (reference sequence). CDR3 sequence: CASSRTSGNTGELFF. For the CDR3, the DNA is TGTGCCAGCAGTCGGACTAGCGGTAACACCGGGGAGCTGTTTTTT.

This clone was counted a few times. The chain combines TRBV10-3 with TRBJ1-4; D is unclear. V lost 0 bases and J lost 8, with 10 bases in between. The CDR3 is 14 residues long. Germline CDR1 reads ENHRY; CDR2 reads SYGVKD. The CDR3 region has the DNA TGTGCCATCAGTGAGTCGACTTGGGAGGAAAAACTGTTTTTT. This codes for CAISESTWEEKLFF.

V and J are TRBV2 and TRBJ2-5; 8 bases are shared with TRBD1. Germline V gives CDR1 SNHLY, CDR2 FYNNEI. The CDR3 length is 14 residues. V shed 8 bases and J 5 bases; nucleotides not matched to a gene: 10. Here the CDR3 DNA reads TGTGCCAGCCTCGTCGGGACAGGCGGGGAGACCCAGTACTTC. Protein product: CASLVGTGGETQYF.